This T cell receptor beta chain was sequenced in a study of blood T cell repertoires in COVID-19. Recruits, aged roughly 18 to 100 years, lived in 25 or so US areas. Libraries were prepared by immunoSEQ multiplex PCR; TCRdb keeps only in-frame clonotypes and omits some of them. The sample has over 250,000 clones; roughly 80% are singletons. This CDR3 is built from 16 residues. Looked up from germline, CDR1 is ENHRY and CDR2 is SYGVKD. With 4 bases clipped from V and 0 bases from J, the junction kept 6 bases outside the gene matches. The sequence was collected from a man in his forties who had been exposed to COVID-19. The chain combines TRBV10-3 with TRBJ2-3; TRBD2 aligns across 8 bases. Sequenced input: PBMCs or T cells enriched from blood (not recorded which). This chain's CDR3 is CAISGRWTSSTDTQYF. DNA of the CDR3: TGTGCCATCAGTGGGAGGTGGACTAGCAGCACAGATACGCAGTATTTT.